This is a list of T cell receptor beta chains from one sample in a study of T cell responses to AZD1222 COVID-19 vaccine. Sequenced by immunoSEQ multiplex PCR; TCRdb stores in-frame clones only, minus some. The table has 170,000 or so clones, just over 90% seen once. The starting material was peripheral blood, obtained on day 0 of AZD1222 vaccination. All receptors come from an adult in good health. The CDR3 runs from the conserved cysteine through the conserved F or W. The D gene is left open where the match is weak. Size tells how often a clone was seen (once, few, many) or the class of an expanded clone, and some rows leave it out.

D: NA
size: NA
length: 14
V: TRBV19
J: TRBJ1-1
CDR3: CASSIGKPNTEAFF
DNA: TGTGCCAGTAGTATAGGAAAACCGAACACTGAAGCTTTCTTT

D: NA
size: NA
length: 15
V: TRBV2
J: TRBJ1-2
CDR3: CASSGAGQTNYGYTF
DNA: TGTGCCAGCAGTGGCGCCGGACAGACCAACTATGGCTACACCTTC

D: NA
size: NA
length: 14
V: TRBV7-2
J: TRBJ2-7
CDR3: CASSLEVGSYEQYF
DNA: TGTGCCAGCAGCTTAGAAGTCGGCTCCTACGAGCAGTACTTC

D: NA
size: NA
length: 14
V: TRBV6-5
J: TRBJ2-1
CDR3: CASSYSGGTNEQFF
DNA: TGTGCCAGCAGTTACTCAGGAGGCACCAATGAGCAGTTCTTC

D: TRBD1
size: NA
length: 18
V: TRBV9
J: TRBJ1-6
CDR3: CASSHPPGVGTGGSPLHF
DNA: TGTGCCAGCAGTCACCCCCCGGGGGTGGGGACAGGAGGTTCACCCCTCCACTTT

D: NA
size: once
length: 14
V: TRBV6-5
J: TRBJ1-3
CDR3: CASSFHSSGNTIYF
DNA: TGTGCCAGCAGTTTTCACAGCTCTGGAAACACCATATATTTT

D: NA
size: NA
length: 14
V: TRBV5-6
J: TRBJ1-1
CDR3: CASSFYDMNTEAFF
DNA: TGTGCCAGCAGCTTCTACGATATGAACACTGAAGCTTTCTTT

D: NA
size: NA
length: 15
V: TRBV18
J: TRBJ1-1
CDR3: CASSPGLDRNTEAFF
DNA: TGTGCCAGCTCACCAGGGCTGGACAGGAACACTGAAGCTTTCTTT

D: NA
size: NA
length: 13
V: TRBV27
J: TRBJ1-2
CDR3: CASATTGPYGYTF
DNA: TGTGCCAGCGCCACTACAGGACCCTATGGCTACACCTTC

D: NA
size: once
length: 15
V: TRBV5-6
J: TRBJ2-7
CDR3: CASSFEQGSSYEQYF
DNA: TGTGCCAGCAGCTTTGAACAGGGAAGCTCCTACGAGCAGTACTTC

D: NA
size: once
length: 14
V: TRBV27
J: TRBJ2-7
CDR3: CASSRQGRGYEQYF
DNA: TGTGCCAGCAGTAGACAGGGGAGGGGCTACGAGCAGTACTTC

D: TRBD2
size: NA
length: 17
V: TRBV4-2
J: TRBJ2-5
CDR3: CASSQLGTSGGAETQYF
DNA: TGTGCCAGCAGCCAACTCGGGACTAGCGGGGGGGCAGAGACCCAGTACTTC

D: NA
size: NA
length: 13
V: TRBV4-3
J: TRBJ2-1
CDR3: CASSPSLGNEQFF
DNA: TGCGCCAGCAGCCCTTCTCTGGGCAATGAGCAGTTCTTC

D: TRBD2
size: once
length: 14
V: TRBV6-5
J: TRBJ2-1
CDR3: CASRREGSNNEQFF
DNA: TGTGCCAGCAGGCGGGAGGGAAGCAACAATGAGCAGTTCTTC

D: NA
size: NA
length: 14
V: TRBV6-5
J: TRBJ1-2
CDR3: CASFRTAPNYGYTF
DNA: TGTGCCAGTTTCAGGACGGCTCCTAACTATGGCTACACCTTC

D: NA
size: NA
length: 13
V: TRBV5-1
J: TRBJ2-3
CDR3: CASSQLRTDTQYF
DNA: TGCGCCAGCAGCCAACTCCGCACAGATACGCAGTATTTT

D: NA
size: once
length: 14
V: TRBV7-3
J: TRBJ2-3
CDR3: CASSSDAGTDTQYF
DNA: TGTGCCAGCAGCTCCGACGCGGGCACAGATACGCAGTATTTT

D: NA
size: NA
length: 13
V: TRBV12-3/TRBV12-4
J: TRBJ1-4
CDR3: CASRRGVNEKLFF
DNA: TGTGCCAGCAGAAGGGGCGTCAATGAAAAACTGTTTTTT

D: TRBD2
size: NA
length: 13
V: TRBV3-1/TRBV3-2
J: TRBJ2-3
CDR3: CASSPGGADTQYF
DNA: TGTGCCAGCAGCCCTGGGGGGGCAGATACGCAGTATTTT

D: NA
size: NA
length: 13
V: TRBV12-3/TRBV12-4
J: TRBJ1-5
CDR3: CASRGVGNQPQHF
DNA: TGTGCCAGCAGGGGGGTGGGCAATCAGCCCCAGCATTTT

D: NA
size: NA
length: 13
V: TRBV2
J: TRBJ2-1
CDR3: CASSEARGNEQFF
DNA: TGTGCCAGCAGTGAAGCGCGCGGGAATGAGCAGTTCTTC

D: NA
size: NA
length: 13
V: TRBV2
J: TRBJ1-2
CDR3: CASRTNGGDGYTF
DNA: TGTGCCAGCCGCACGAATGGGGGCGATGGCTACACCTTC

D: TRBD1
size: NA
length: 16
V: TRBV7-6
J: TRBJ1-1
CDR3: CASSPGTAILNTEAFF
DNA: TGTGCCAGCAGCCCCGGGACAGCCATTCTCAACACTGAAGCTTTCTTT

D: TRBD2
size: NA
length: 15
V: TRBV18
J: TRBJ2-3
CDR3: CASSPRSGGTDTQYF
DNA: TGTGCCAGCTCACCTAGGAGCGGGGGCACAGATACGCAGTATTTT

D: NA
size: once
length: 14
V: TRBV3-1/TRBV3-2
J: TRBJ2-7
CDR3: CASSQMRGQYEQYF
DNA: TGTGCCAGCAGCCAAATGAGGGGCCAATACGAGCAGTACTTC